Below are 23 T cell receptor beta chains sequenced from a single sample in a study of T cells after yellow fever vaccination (dated by TCRdb to 2018 to 2020). Per the publication, the treatment or condition label means: live attenuated yellow fever vaccine strain. Libraries were constructed by 5' RACE. Data came from an Illumina NovaSeq 6000. TCRdb reprocessed the public reads (quality trimming at Q25 with fastp, clone calling with MiXCR) and kept in-frame beta chains. Each record represents a unique CDR3 protein, reported with the most common genes and DNA among its rows. The sample table lists hundreds of thousands of distinct CDR3 sequences, about 4% of them with a count of one. The ten largest make up 20% to 25% of the sample. The specimen comprised PBMCs, sampled 5 days after the yellow fever booster vaccination. These receptors were collected from a man between 18 and 29 years old who received the YFV17D yellow fever vaccine.

This clonotype has a count of ten or more. V usage is TRBV18 and J usage is TRBJ2-3; D call uncertain. Germline-derived CDR1 and CDR2 are KGHSH and LQKENI. The CDR3 runs 13 residues. Between the trimmed V and J ends, which lost 2 bases and 3 bases, there was a span of 6 bases. CDR3 DNA sequence: TGTGCCAGCTCACCATCCCAGACAGATACGCAGTATTTT. Translated, it gives CASSPSQTDTQYF.

There are a few counts of this clonotype. The V and J genes are TRBV15 and TRBJ2-5, with D tentatively TRBD1 (6 bases). The CDR3 has 15 amino acids. V was shortened by 2 bases and J by 1 base, with 11 bases between the two germline ends. From germline, CDR1 is LNHNV and CDR2 YYDKDF (reference sequence). The CDR3 DNA follows: TGTGCCACCAGCAGAACCAGACAGGCCCAAGAGACCCAGTACTTC. Translating it yields CATSRTRQAQETQYF.

This chain links TRBV27 with TRBJ1-5; 8 nucleotides align to TRBD1. The length of the CDR3 is 15 residues. Germline loops: CDR1 MNHEY, CDR2 SMNVEV (reference sequence). J was trimmed by 7 bases and V by 2 bases; bases with no gene match: 7. This CDR3 reads CASSLGTGSRQPQHF. CDR3 in DNA: TGTGCCAGCAGTTTAGGGACAGGCTCTCGGCAGCCCCAGCATTTT.

This clonotype came up a few times. The chain has TRBV4-3 and TRBJ2-3; possible D gene TRBD1, 5 bases. V lost 3 bases and J lost 7, with 20 bases in between. The CDR3 has 16 residues. Germline V gives CDR1 LGHNA, CDR2 YSLEER. The CDR3 here is CASSHWTSSAPYTQYF. The CDR3 coding sequence is TGCGCCAGCAGCCACTGGACATCCTCGGCTCCTTATACGCAGTATTTT.

The rearrangement joins TRBV19 to TRBJ2-1, with D tentatively TRBD1 or TRBD2 (7 bases each). Germline V CDR1 and CDR2: LNHDA, SQIVND (reference sequence). With 3 bases removed from V and 10 bases from J, the gap between germline ends came to 16 bases. CDR3 length: 14 amino acids. The CDR3 nucleotides read TGTGCCAGTAGTATGGGAGGGGGCCCTCTGGAGCAGTTCTTC. It specifies CASSMGGGPLEQFF.

The rearrangement joins TRBV27 to TRBJ2-5, with D possibly matching TRBD2 (7 bases). Germline V CDR1 and CDR2: MNHEY, SMNVEV (reference sequence). With 8 bases removed from V and 2 bases from J, the gap between germline ends came to 21 bases. The CDR3 consists of 16 residues. In DNA form, the CDR3 reads TGTGCCAGCGGAGTGGGGGGGGCGGCTGCTCAAGAGACCCAGTACTTC. Protein: CASGVGGAAAQETQYF.

The chain links TRBV6-6 to TRBJ1-5; D not resolved. The germline V gene encodes CDR1 MNHNY and CDR2 SVGAGI (reference sequence). V lost 5 bases and J 7 bases, leaving 9 bases between the germline ends. CDR3 size: 12 residues. As DNA, the CDR3 is TGTGCCAGCAGTCCAGACGGCCAGCCCCAGCATTTT. It codes for CASSPDGQPQHF.

This clonotype was counted at least ten times. The V call is TRBV20-1, the J call TRBJ2-7; D call uncertain. The V end was cut by 0 bases, the J end by 3 bases, with 9 bases between. This CDR3 has 13 amino acids. CDR1 and CDR2 (germline): DFQATT, SNEGSKA (reference sequence). The CDR3 is CSARDRAGYEQYF. The CDR3 DNA follows: TGCAGTGCTAGAGATCGGGCAGGCTACGAGCAGTACTTC.

This clonotype was counted many times. This chain joins TRBV6-5 and TRBJ1-1, with a weak D call TRBD1 (5 bases). The CDR3 length is 16 residues. Germline V gives CDR1 MNHEY, CDR2 SVGAGI. Trimming shortened V by 4 bases and J by 0 bases, and 15 bases separated the two germline ends. The CDR3 DNA reads TGTGCCAGCAGTTGGCGCGGATGGGGGTTGAACACTGAAGCTTTCTTT. Protein: CASSWRGWGLNTEAFF.

Only a few counts were recorded for this clonotype. The rearrangement uses TRBV4-2 and TRBJ2-4; unclear D gene. This CDR3 has 15 amino acids. Germline CDR1 reads LGHNA; CDR2 reads YNFKEQ. The V end lost 0 bases, the J end lost 0 bases, and 6 bases lay between the germline ends. The chain's CDR3 is CASSQEAVAKNIQYF. The CDR3 DNA is TGTGCCAGCAGCCAAGAGGCAGTAGCCAAAAACATTCAGTACTTC.

The chain has TRBV7-9 and TRBJ2-3; a possible D gene is TRBD2 (6 bases). Trimming shortened V by 8 bases and J by 2 bases, and 14 bases separated the two germline ends. Germline assignment: CDR1 SEHNR and CDR2 FQNEAQ (reference sequence). The CDR3 length is 14 residues. CDR3 sequence reads: CASAGPRLTDTQYF. Written as DNA, the CDR3 is TGTGCCAGCGCGGGACCACGCCTCACAGATACGCAGTATTTT.

This clonotype has a handful of counts. The chain recombines TRBV5-1 with TRBJ1-1, with D perhaps matching TRBD1 (5 bases). The germline V gene has CDR1 SGHRS and CDR2 YFSETQ. This CDR3 comprises 13 residues. Trimming removed 7 bases at V and 1 base at J, with 11 bases between. CDR3 residues: CASQTQGNTEAFF. DNA of the CDR3: TGCGCCAGCCAAACTCAGGGGAACACTGAAGCTTTCTTT.

This clonotype was counted a few times. The gene calls are TRBV27 and TRBJ1-2, with D possibly matching TRBD1 (6 bases). CDR1 and CDR2 from the germline V gene are MNHEY and SMNVEV (reference sequence). The CDR3 extends over 14 amino acids. The ends were cut back, 0 bases at V and 3 bases at J, with 8 bases in the middle. In DNA form, the CDR3 reads TGTGCCAGCAGTTTATCGGGGGGCCACTATGGCTACACCTTC. Its protein is CASSLSGGHYGYTF.

This clonotype has a handful of counts. V gene TRBV7-3 combines with J gene TRBJ2-5, with TRBD2 matching 8 bases. V was pared by 5 bases and J by 2 bases, with 10 bases of the junction left unmatched. There are 16 residues in the CDR3. Germline V gene lookup returns CDR1 SGHTA and CDR2 FQGTGA. This CDR3 reads CASSPLAGPGQETQYF. CDR3 bases: TGTGCCAGCAGCCCTTTAGCGGGGCCGGGGCAAGAGACCCAGTACTTC.

This clonotype has more than one count but fewer than ten. The chain carries TRBV5-1 and TRBJ2-7; 8 bases line up with TRBD2. Per germline, CDR1 SGHRS and CDR2 YFSETQ. The CDR3 runs to 15 residues. Trimming at V came to 3 bases and at J to 3 bases, leaving 8 bases not matched to a gene. This chain's CDR3 is CASSSEGTRVYEQYF. The CDR3 DNA reads TGCGCCAGCAGCTCCGAAGGGACTAGAGTCTACGAGCAGTACTTC.

The rearrangement links TRBV6-5 to TRBJ2-5; unclear D gene. V was trimmed by 6 bases and J by 1 base, leaving 12 bases between them. CDR1 and CDR2 (germline): MNHEY, SVGAGI. This CDR3 is built from 14 residues. CDR3 bases: TGTGCCAGCAGAATCCCGGGTGTCCAAGAGACCCAGTACTTC. It yields the protein CASRIPGVQETQYF.

This clonotype occurred a few times. V gene TRBV19 combines with J gene TRBJ1-2; TRBD1 aligns across 10 bases. The V and J ends lost 8 bases and 6 bases, in that order; junction bases with no gene match: 0. The CDR3 contains 11 residues. Germline values: CDR1 LNHDA, CDR2 SQIVND (reference sequence). The chain's CDR3 is CASGTGDGYTF. Here the CDR3 DNA reads TGTGCCAGTGGGACAGGGGATGGCTACACCTTC.

In its sample, this clonotype was seen a few times. The genes are TRBV28 and TRBJ2-6, with D hard to call. This CDR3 has 14 residues. V was trimmed by 8 bases and J by 0 bases, leaving 8 bases between them. Germline V gene sequence: CDR1 MDHEN, CDR2 SYDVKM. The chain's CDR3 is CASHSSSGANVLTF. CDR3 sequence (DNA): TGTGCCAGCCACTCGAGCTCTGGGGCCAACGTCCTGACTTTC.

This rearrangement joins TRBV5-6 to TRBJ2-7; D is unresolved. From germline, CDR1 is SGHDT and CDR2 YYEEEE. Trimming pared 7 bases from V and 2 bases from J, leaving 19 bases between. This CDR3 has 15 amino acids. CDR3 coding DNA: TGTGCCAGCGGGTCTATGGTGGGGTTCACCTACGAGCAGTACTTC. Translating it yields CASGSMVGFTYEQYF.

The V call is TRBV19, the J call TRBJ1-1, with a tentative D call TRBD1 (5 bases). The CDR3 extends over 13 amino acids. The V end was cut by 3 bases, the J end by 4 bases, with 9 bases between. In germline, CDR1 is LNHDA, CDR2 SQIVND (reference sequence). The CDR3 loop is CASSMVGGTEAFF. The CDR3 DNA follows: TGTGCCAGTAGTATGGTCGGGGGCACTGAAGCTTTCTTT.

This clonotype was detected many times. This chain connects TRBV7-2 to TRBJ2-2, with TRBD2 identical over 9 bases. The CDR3 has 14 residues. V dropped 3 bases and J dropped 6; count of bases not matched to a gene: 2. Germline-derived CDR1 and CDR2 are SGHTA and FQGNSA. This chain's CDR3 is CASSFAGGPGELFF. In nucleotides, the CDR3 is TGTGCCAGCAGCTTCGCGGGGGGGCCCGGGGAGCTGTTTTTT.

The chain has TRBV5-1 and TRBJ2-2, with a tentative D call TRBD1 (6 bases). CDR3 length: 16 amino acids. The V end was cut by 4 bases, the J end by 0 bases, with 13 bases between. Looked up from germline, CDR1 is SGHRS and CDR2 is YFSETQ. The CDR3 DNA reads as TGCGCCAGCAGCCAAGGACAGCAATCGAACACCGGGGAGCTGTTTTTT. Encoded protein: CASSQGQQSNTGELFF.

This clonotype was recorded many times. This chain links TRBV7-2 with TRBJ2-5; 10 nucleotides agree with TRBD2. V dropped 6 bases and J dropped 5; count of bases not matched to a gene: 6. The CDR3 consists of 14 residues. Germline V gene sequence: CDR1 SGHTA, CDR2 FQGNSA. This CDR3 is CASRAGTSVETQYF. In nucleotides, the CDR3 is TGTGCCAGCAGGGCCGGGACTAGCGTCGAGACCCAGTACTTC.